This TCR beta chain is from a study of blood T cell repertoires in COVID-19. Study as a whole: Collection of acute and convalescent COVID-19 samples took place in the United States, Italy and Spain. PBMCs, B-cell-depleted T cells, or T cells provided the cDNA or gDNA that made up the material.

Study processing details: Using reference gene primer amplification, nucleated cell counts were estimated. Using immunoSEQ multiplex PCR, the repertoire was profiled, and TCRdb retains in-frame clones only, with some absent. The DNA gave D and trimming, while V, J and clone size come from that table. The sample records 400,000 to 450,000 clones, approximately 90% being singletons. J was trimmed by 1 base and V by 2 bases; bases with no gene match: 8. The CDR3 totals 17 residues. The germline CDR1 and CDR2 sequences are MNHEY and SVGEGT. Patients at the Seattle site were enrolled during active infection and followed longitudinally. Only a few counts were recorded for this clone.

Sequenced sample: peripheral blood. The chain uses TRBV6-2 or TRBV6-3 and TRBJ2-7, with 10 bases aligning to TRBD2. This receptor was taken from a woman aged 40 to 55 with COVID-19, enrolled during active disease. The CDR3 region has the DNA TGTGCCAGCAGTTACGGGACTAGCGTTATCCTATCCTACGAGCAGTACTTC. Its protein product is CASSYGTSVILSYEQYF.